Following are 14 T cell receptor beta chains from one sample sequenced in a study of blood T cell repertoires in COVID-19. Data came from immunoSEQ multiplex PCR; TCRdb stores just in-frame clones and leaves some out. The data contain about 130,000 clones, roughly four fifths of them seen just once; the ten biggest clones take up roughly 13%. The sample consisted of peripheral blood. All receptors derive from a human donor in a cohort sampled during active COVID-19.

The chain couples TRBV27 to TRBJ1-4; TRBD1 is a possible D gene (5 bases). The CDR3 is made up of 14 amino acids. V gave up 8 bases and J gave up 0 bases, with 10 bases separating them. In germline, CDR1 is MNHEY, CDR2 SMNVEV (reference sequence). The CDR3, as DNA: TGTGCCAGCGGGAAAGGGGCAACTAATGAAAAACTGTTTTTT. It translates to CASGKGATNEKLFF.

Written as DNA, the CDR3 is TGTGCCAGCAGCGTAGATCCGGGCGGGGGTCAGCCCCAGCATTTT. It is translated as CASSVDPGGGQPQHF. The chain employs TRBV9 and TRBJ1-5; a weak D match, TRBD1 (5 bases). Germline values: CDR1 SGDLS, CDR2 YYNGEE. There are 15 residues in the CDR3. The germline V and J ends were trimmed by 0 bases and 6 bases, with 13 bases remaining between them.

CDR3 nucleotide sequence: TGCGCCAGCAGCCAAGATGGGCCAGGGGGAAGCTCTGGAAACACCATATATTTT. Its protein is CASSQDGPGGSSGNTIYF. J is TRBJ1-3 and V is TRBV4-1; TRBD1 matches at 7 bases. V gave up 0 bases and J gave up 0 bases; unmatched junction bases: 8. This CDR3 is built from 18 residues. Germline V gene sequence: CDR1 MGHRA, CDR2 YSYEKL.

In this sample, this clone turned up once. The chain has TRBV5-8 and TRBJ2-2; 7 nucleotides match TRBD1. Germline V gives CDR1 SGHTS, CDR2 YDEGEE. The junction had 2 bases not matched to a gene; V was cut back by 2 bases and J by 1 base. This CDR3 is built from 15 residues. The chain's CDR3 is CASSLWTGNTGELFF. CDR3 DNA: TGTGCCAGCAGCTTATGGACAGGGAACACCGGGGAGCTGTTTTTT.

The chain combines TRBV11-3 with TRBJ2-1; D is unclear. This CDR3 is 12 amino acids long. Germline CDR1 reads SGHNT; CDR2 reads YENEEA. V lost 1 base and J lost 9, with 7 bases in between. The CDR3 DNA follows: TGTGCCAGCAGCTTAGCGACGGGTGAGCAGTTCTTC. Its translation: CASSLATGEQFF.

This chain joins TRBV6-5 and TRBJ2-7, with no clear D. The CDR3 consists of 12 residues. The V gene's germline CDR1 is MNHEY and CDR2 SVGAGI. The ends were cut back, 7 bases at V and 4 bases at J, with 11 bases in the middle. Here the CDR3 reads CASTPSGYEQYF. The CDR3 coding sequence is TGTGCCAGCACCCCATCAGGTTACGAGCAGTACTTC.

The CDR3 region has the DNA TGTGCCAGCAGCTTGTTTCTAGGGGGAGAGCAGTACTTC. This sequence encodes CASSLFLGGEQYF. The chain has TRBV5-5 and TRBJ2-7; possibly TRBD1 for D (6 bases). The CDR3 runs 13 residues. Per germline, CDR1 SGHKS and CDR2 YYEKEE (reference sequence). V lost 1 base to trimming and J lost 7 bases, with 12 bases between them.

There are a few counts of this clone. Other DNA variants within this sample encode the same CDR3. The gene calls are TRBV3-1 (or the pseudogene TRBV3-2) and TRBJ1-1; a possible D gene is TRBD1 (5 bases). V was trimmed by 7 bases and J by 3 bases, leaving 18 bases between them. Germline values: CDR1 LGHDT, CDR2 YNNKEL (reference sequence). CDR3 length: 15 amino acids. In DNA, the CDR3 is TGTGCCAGCATCCATAGGGTGGGGGGGGACACTGAAGCTTTCTTT. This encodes CASIHRVGGDTEAFF.

The CDR3 bases are TGTGCCAGCAGCCTTGTCCCTGGAGGGGATGTCGATGGCTACACCTTC. This codes for CASSLVPGGDVDGYTF. This chain joins TRBV14 and TRBJ1-2, with a weak D call TRBD1 (5 bases). Germline V CDR1 and CDR2: SGHDN, FVKESK. The V end lost 4 bases, the J end lost 6 bases, and 21 bases lay between the germline ends. CDR3 length: 16 residues. Full variable domain (outside the CDR3, taken from reference TRBV14 and TRBJ1-2): EAGVTQFPSHSVIEKGQTVTLRCDPISGHDNLYWYRRVMGKEIKFLLHFVKESKQDESGMPNNRFLAERTGGTYSTLKVQPAELEDSGVYFCASSLVPGGDVDGYTFGSGTRLTVV.

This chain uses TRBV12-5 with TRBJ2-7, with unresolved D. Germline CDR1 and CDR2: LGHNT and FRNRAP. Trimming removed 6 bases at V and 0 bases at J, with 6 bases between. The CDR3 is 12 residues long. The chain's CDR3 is CASGRSSYEQYF. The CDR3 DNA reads TGTGCTAGTGGCCGGTCCTCCTACGAGCAGTACTTC.

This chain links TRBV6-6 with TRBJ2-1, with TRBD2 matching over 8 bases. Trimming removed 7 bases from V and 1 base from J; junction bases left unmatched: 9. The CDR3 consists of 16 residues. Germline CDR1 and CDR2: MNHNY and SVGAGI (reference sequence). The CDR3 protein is CASNGLAGSSYNEQFF. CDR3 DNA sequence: TGTGCCAGCAACGGATTAGCGGGATCTTCCTACAATGAGCAGTTCTTC.

CDR3 sequence (DNA): TGTGCCAGCAGCCAGGGACAACGACCAACTAATGAAAAACTGTTTTTT. Protein sequence: CASSQGQRPTNEKLFF. The chain is built from TRBV4-2 and TRBJ1-4; possible D gene TRBD1, 6 bases. CDR3 length: 16 residues. V was shortened by 3 bases and J by 0 bases, with 11 bases between the two germline ends. From germline, CDR1 is LGHNA and CDR2 YNFKEQ.

The chain's CDR3 is CAWNHRVEKLFF. CDR3 in DNA: TGTGCCTGGAACCACCGGGTCGAAAAACTGTTTTTT. The V call is TRBV30, the J call TRBJ1-4; no definite D call. Trimming removed 4 bases at V and 8 bases at J, with 11 bases between. Germline V lookup: CDR1 GTSNPN, CDR2 SVGIG (reference sequence). The CDR3 spans 12 residues.

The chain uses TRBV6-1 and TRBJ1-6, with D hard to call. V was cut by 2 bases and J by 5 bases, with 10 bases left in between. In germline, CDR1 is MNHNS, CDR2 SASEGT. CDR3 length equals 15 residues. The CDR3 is CASSERHLDNSPLHF. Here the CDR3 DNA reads TGTGCCAGCAGTGAAAGGCACCTAGATAATTCACCCCTCCACTTT.